These T cell receptor beta chains were read from a single sample in a study of shared T cell receptors in the human thymus. Profiling relied on immunoSEQ multiplex PCR, and the TCRdb table lists in-frame clones only, not all of them. The sample lists over 450,000 clones, 70% to 80% occurring once. The sample was also linked to a second study, of human thymus T cells.

The sample taken for sequencing was thymocytes. The receptors stem from a boy under two years old with a congenital heart defect. CDR3s include the opening cysteine and the closing phenylalanine or tryptophan. D genes are given only for firm matches. Part of the rows lack a size; the others show once, few, many or a class for expanded clones.

V: TRBV2; D: NA; size: once; J: TRBJ1-1; CDR3: CASRKGSQNTEAFF; DNA: TGTGCCAGCAGGAAGGGGTCCCAGAACACTGAAGCTTTCTTT
V: TRBV4-1; D: NA; size: NA; J: TRBJ2-7; CDR3: CASSQDMSTGLYEQYF; DNA: TGCGCCAGCAGCCAAGATATGAGCACAGGGTTATACGAGCAGTACTTC
V: TRBV7-7; D: NA; size: NA; J: TRBJ2-1; CDR3: CASSLAFPGGWGDEQFF; DNA: TGTGCCAGCAGCTTAGCGTTCCCGGGCGGGTGGGGAGATGAGCAGTTCTTC
V: TRBV5-4; D: TRBD1; size: NA; J: TRBJ2-4; CDR3: CASTTRAAGGTKNIQYF; DNA: TGTGCCAGCACCACTAGGGCGGCAGGGGGAACCAAAAACATTCAGTACTTC
V: TRBV7-2; D: TRBD2; size: few; J: TRBJ2-7; CDR3: CASSLAGTSGPYEQYF; DNA: TGTGCCAGCAGCTTAGCGGGGACTAGCGGTCCCTACGAGCAGTACTTC
V: TRBV28; D: TRBD2; size: NA; J: TRBJ2-5; CDR3: CASSFRLAGVETQYF; DNA: TGTGCCAGCAGTTTCCGACTAGCGGGAGTGGAGACCCAGTACTTC
V: TRBV7-2; D: TRBD2; size: NA; J: TRBJ2-7; CDR3: CASSFLVAGGGEQYF; DNA: TGTGCCAGCAGCTTTTTAGTAGCGGGAGGTGGCGAGCAGTACTTC
V: TRBV10-2; D: TRBD1; size: few; J: TRBJ2-7; CDR3: CASSETGGITYEQYF; DNA: TGCGCCAGCAGTGAGACAGGGGGCATCACCTACGAGCAGTACTTC
V: TRBV2; D: NA; size: once; J: TRBJ1-1; CDR3: CASSDAGVAVTEAFF; DNA: TGTGCCAGCAGTGACGCCGGGGTCGCGGTAACTGAAGCTTTCTTT
V: TRBV6-1; D: TRBD1; size: NA; J: TRBJ1-2; CDR3: CASSERDRDGYTF; DNA: TGTGCCAGCAGTGAAAGGGACAGGGATGGCTACACCTTC
V: TRBV4-3; D: NA; size: NA; J: TRBJ2-5; CDR3: CASSRRRRGQETQYF; DNA: TGCGCCAGCAGCCGACGTAGGCGGGGACAAGAGACCCAGTACTTC
V: TRBV14; D: TRBD2; size: NA; J: TRBJ2-1; CDR3: CASSQGKREDYNEQFF; DNA: TGTGCCAGCAGCCAAGGAAAGCGGGAGGACTACAATGAGCAGTTCTTC
V: TRBV6-1; D: TRBD2; size: NA; J: TRBJ2-1; CDR3: CATFSGTLPHNEQFF; DNA: TGTGCCACCTTTAGCGGGACCCTCCCCCACAATGAGCAGTTCTTC
V: TRBV10-3; D: NA; size: NA; J: TRBJ2-5; CDR3: CAISPSEETQYF; DNA: TGTGCCATCTCGCCTAGCGAAGAGACCCAGTACTTC
V: TRBV7-8; D: TRBD2; size: NA; J: TRBJ2-3; CDR3: CASSPGLAGGVDTQYF; DNA: TGTGCCAGCAGCCCGGGACTAGCGGGAGGGGTAGATACGCAGTATTTT
V: TRBV5-1; D: NA; size: NA; J: TRBJ2-7; CDR3: CASSLDDGGLREQYF; DNA: TGCGCCAGCAGCTTGGATGACGGGGGGCTGAGGGAGCAGTACTTC
V: TRBV28; D: NA; size: once; J: TRBJ2-7; CDR3: CASSFPGFLPYEQYF; DNA: TGTGCCAGCAGTTTCCCAGGTTTTCTCCCCTACGAGCAGTACTTC
V: TRBV5-1; D: NA; size: once; J: TRBJ2-7; CDR3: CASRVGLWDGTYEQYF; DNA: TGCGCCAGCAGAGTGGGACTTTGGGATGGGACCTACGAGCAGTACTTC